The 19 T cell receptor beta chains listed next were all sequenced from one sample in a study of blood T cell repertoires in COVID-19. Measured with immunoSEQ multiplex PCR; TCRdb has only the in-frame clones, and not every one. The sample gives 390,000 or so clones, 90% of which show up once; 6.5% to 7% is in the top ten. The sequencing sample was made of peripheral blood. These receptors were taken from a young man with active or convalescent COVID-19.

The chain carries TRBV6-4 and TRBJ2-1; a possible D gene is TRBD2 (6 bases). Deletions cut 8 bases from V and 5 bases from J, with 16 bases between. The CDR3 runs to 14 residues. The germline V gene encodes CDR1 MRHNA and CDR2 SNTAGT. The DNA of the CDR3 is TGTGCCAGCCAAGCTTCTAGCGCCAACAATGAGCAGTTCTTC. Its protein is CASQASSANNEQFF.

CDR3 DNA sequence: TGTGCCGCGGGGTCGATCACTGAAGCTTTCTTT. It encodes CAAGSITEAFF. This chain links TRBV24-1 with TRBJ1-1; no definite D call. Trimming removed 12 bases from V and 4 bases from J, with 11 bases in between. The CDR3 covers 11 residues. Germline assignment: CDR1 KGHDR and CDR2 SFDVKD.

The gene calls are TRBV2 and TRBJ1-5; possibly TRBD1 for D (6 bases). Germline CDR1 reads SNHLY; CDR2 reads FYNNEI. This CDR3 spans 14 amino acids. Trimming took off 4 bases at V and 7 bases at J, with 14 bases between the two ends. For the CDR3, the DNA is TGTGCCAGCAGTGGAGACAGGATCCTACAGCCCCAGCATTTT. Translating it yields CASSGDRILQPQHF. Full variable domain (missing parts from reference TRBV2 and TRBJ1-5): EPEVTQTPSHQVTQMGQEVILRCVPISNHLYFYWYRQILGQKVEFLVSFYNNEISEKSEIFDDQFSVERPDGSNFTLKIRSTKLEDSAMYFCASSGDRILQPQHFGDGTRLSIL.

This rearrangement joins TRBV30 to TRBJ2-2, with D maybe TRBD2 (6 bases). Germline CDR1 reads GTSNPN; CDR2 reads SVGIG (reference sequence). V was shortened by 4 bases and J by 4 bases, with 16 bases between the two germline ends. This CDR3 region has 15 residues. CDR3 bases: TGTGCCTGGACTCTCGGGAGAGGAGCCACCGGGGAGCTGTTTTTT. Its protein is CAWTLGRGATGELFF.

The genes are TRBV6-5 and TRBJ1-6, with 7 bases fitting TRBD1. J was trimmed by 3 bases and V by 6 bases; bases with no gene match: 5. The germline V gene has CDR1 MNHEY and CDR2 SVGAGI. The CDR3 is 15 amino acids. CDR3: CASSRRDSYNSPLHF. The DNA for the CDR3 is TGTGCCAGCAGCCGCCGGGACAGCTATAATTCACCCCTCCACTTT.

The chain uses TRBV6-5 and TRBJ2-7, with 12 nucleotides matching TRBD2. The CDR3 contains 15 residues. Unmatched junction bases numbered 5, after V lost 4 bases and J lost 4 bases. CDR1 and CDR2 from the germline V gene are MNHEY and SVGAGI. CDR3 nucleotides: TGTGCCAGCAGTTCCCCGACTAGCGGGAGTTACGAGCAGTACTTC. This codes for CASSSPTSGSYEQYF.

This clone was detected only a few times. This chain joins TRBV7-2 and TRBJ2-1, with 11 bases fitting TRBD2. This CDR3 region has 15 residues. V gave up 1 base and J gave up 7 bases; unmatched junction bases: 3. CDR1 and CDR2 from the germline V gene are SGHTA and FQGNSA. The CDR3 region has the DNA TGTGCCAGCAGCTTAGAGCTAGCGGGGGGAAATGAGCAGTTCTTC. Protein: CASSLELAGGNEQFF.

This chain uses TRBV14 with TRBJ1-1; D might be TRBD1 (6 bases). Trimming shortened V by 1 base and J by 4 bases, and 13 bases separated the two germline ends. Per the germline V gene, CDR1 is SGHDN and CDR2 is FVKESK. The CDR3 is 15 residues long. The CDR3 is CASSQADSRLTEAFF. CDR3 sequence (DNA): TGTGCCAGCAGCCAAGCGGACAGTAGACTCACTGAAGCTTTCTTT.

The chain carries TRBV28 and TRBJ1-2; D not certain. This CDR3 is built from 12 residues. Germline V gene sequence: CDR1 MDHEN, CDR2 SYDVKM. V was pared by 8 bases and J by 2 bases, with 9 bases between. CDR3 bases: TGTGCCAGCGGGCCCCGGAACTATGGCTACACCTTC. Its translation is CASGPRNYGYTF.

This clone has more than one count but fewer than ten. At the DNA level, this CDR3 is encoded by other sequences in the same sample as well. The chain's CDR3 is CASSYRDSNEKLFF. The CDR3 bases are TGTGCCAGCAGTTACAGGGACAGTAATGAAAAACTGTTTTTT. The chain is built from TRBV6-6 and TRBJ1-4; 7 positions agree with TRBD1. Unmatched junction bases numbered 1, after V lost 2 bases and J lost 4 bases. The CDR3 runs to 14 residues. The V gene's germline CDR1 is MNHNY and CDR2 SVGAGI (reference sequence).

CDR3 sequence reads: CASSQDLFPPGGPGGGTEAFF. DNA for the CDR3: TGCGCCAGCAGCCAAGACCTCTTTCCGCCCGGAGGGCCAGGCGGAGGAACTGAAGCTTTCTTT. The chain recombines TRBV4-3 with TRBJ1-1; D call uncertain. The V end lost 0 bases, the J end lost 5 bases, and 31 bases lay between the germline ends. This CDR3 spans 21 amino acids. Per germline, CDR1 LGHNA and CDR2 YSLEER.

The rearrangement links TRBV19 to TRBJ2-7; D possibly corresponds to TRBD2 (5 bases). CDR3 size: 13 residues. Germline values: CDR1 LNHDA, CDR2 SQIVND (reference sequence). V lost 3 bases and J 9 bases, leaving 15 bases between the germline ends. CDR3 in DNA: TGTGCCAGTAGTATGGGGAGCCCAAAAGGGCAGTACTTC. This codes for CASSMGSPKGQYF.

The CDR3 protein is CSVADTGTGRDNEQFF. CDR3 DNA: TGCAGCGTTGCGGACACTGGGACAGGGCGCGACAATGAGCAGTTCTTC. This chain uses TRBV29-1 with TRBJ2-1, with 9 bases lining up with TRBD1. Trimming at V came to 4 bases and at J to 5 bases, leaving 12 bases not matched to a gene. The germline V gene encodes CDR1 SQVTM and CDR2 ANQGSEA. CDR3 length: 16 amino acids.

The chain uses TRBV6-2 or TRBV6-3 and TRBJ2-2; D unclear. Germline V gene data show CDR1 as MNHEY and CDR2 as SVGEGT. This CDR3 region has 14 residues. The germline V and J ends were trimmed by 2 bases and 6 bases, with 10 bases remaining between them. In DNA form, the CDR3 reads TGTGCCAGCAGTTACCCCGGGTATGCCGGGGAGCTGTTTTTT. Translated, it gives CASSYPGYAGELFF.

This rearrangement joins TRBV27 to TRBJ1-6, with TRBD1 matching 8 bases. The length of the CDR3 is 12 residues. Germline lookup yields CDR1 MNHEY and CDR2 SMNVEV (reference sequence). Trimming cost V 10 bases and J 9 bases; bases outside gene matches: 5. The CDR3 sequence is CATQGAGSPLHF. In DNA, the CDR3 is TGTGCCACGCAGGGGGCAGGTTCACCCCTCCACTTT.

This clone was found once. CDR3 nucleotides: TGCGCCAGCAGCCAAGATAACAAAGGCGGACCGGAGGATTACGAGCAGTACTTC. It yields the protein CASSQDNKGGPEDYEQYF. The chain links TRBV4-1 to TRBJ2-7; possibly TRBD2 for D (5 bases). Germline V gene data show CDR1 as MGHRA and CDR2 as YSYEKL. This CDR3 has 18 residues. Trimming took 0 bases from V and 4 from J, leaving 22 bases between them.

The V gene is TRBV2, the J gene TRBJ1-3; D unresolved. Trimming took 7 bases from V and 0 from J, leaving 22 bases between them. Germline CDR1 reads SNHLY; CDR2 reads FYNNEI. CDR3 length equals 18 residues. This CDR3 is CASNWEKLTGGSGNTIYF. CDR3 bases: TGTGCCAGCAACTGGGAGAAATTAACCGGAGGCTCTGGAAACACCATATATTTT. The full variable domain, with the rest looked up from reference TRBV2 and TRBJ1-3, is EPEVTQTPSHQVTQMGQEVILRCVPISNHLYFYWYRQILGQKVEFLVSFYNNEISEKSEIFDDQFSVERPDGSNFTLKIRSTKLEDSAMYFCASNWEKLTGGSGNTIYFGEGSWLTVV.

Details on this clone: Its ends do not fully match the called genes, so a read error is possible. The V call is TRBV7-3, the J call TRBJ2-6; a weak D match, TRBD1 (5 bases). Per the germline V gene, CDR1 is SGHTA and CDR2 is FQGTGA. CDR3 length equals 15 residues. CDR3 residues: CASSSDSPGANVLTF. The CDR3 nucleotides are TGTGCCAGCAGCTCCGACAGCCCTGGGGCCAACGTGCTGACTTTC.

The DNA for the CDR3 is TGCGCCAGCAGCTCCGGGACAGGGAGCAATCAGCCCCAGCATTTT. It yields the protein CASSSGTGSNQPQHF. This chain links TRBV4-1 with TRBJ1-5; 9 bases fit TRBD1. CDR1 is MGHRA, CDR2 YSYEKL, per germline. With 5 bases clipped from V and 1 base from J, the junction kept 3 bases outside the gene matches. The CDR3 has 15 residues.